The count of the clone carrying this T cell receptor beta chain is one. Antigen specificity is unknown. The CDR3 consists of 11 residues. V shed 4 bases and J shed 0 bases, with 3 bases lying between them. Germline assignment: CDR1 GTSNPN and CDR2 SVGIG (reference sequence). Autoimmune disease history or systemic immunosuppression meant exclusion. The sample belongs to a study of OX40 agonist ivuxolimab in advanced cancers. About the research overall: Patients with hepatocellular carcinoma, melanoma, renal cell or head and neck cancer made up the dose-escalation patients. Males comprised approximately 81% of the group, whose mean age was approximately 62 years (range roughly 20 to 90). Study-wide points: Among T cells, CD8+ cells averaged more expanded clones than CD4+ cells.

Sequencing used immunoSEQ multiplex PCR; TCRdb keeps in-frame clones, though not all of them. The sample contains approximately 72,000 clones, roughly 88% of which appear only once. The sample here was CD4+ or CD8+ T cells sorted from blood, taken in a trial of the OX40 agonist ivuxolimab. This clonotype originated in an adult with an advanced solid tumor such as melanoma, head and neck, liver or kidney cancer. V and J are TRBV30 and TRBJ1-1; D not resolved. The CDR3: CAWKMNTEAFF. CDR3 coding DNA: TGTGCCTGGAAGATGAACACTGAAGCTTTCTTT.